A single sample gave rise to the 12 T cell receptor beta chains below, sequenced in a study of OX40 agonist ivuxolimab in advanced cancers. Library generation was performed with the immunoSEQ multiplex PCR assay. What TCRdb holds here is the immuneACCESS table cut down to in-frame rearrangements. Part of the clones is not present; checked against another copy, under half of the missing clones reflect an unresolved V gene, and the others are unexplained. Here the sample has under 70,000 clones; approximately 90% occur a single time. Approximately 8% of the sample lies in the top ten. The sample in question was CD4+ or CD8+ T cells sorted from blood, obtained in a trial of the OX40 agonist ivuxolimab. The source is an adult with an advanced solid tumor such as melanoma, head and neck, liver or kidney cancer.

The chain couples TRBV6-5 to TRBJ2-1; D unclear. CDR1 MNHEY and CDR2 SVGAGI come from the germline V gene. This CDR3 spans 14 amino acids. Trimming took off 3 bases at V and 0 bases at J, with 6 bases between the two ends. The chain's CDR3 is CASSYTGSYNEQFF. The CDR3 nucleotides read TGTGCCAGCAGTTATACGGGCTCCTACAATGAGCAGTTCTTC.

The chain is built from TRBV27 and TRBJ1-2; D call uncertain. Germline-derived CDR1 and CDR2 are MNHEY and SMNVEV (reference sequence). Trimming removed 5 bases at V and 5 bases at J, with 18 bases between. This CDR3 contains 15 residues. The CDR3 protein is CASSLGVIGPYGYTF. The CDR3 DNA sequence: TGTGCCAGCAGTCTAGGAGTTATTGGCCCTTATGGCTACACCTTC.

The J gene is TRBJ2-7, the V gene TRBV10-2; TRBD1 matches 8 bases. Losses at the gene ends were 6 bases for V and 2 bases for J; bases not matched to a gene: 9. This CDR3 is 15 amino acids long. From germline, CDR1 is WSHSY and CDR2 SAAADI. Here the CDR3 reads CASSGPTGDPYEQYF. CDR3 nucleotides: TGCGCCAGCAGCGGACCGACAGGGGACCCCTACGAGCAGTACTTC.

V and J are TRBV6-5 and TRBJ2-6; unclear D gene. With 11 bases removed from V and 0 bases from J, the gap between germline ends came to 8 bases. Germline V gives CDR1 MNHEY, CDR2 SVGAGI. This CDR3 comprises 13 residues. The CDR3 is CACAGSGANVLTF. In DNA, the CDR3 is TGTGCCTGTGCCGGCTCTGGGGCCAACGTCCTGACTTTC.

The J gene is TRBJ2-7, the V gene TRBV5-1; the D gene is possibly TRBD2 (5 bases). CDR1 is SGHRS, CDR2 YFSETQ, per germline. The CDR3 totals 15 residues. The V end lost 0 bases, the J end lost 2 bases, and 12 bases lay between the germline ends. CDR3 loop: CASSLVGGYPYEQYF. CDR3 coding DNA: TGCGCCAGCAGCTTGGTAGGAGGTTACCCCTACGAGCAGTACTTC.

The chain is built from TRBV7-3 and TRBJ2-1; D remains unclear. Trimming left V 2 bases short and J 4 bases short, with 9 bases between. This CDR3 region has 14 residues. From germline, CDR1 is SGHTA and CDR2 FQGTGA. CDR3 DNA sequence: TGTGCCAGCAGCTTATTCGGGTCGTACAATGAGCAGTTCTTC. Amino acids: CASSLFGSYNEQFF.

V is TRBV6-6 and J is TRBJ2-7; D uncertain. The germline V gene has CDR1 MNHNY and CDR2 SVGAGI (reference sequence). The V and J ends lost 2 bases and 5 bases respectively, with 10 bases between them. The CDR3 sequence is 13 residues long. CDR3 loop: CASSYPNPDEQYF. CDR3 in DNA: TGTGCCAGCAGTTACCCCAACCCTGACGAGCAGTACTTC.

The CDR3 spells CASGLGVYEQYF. CDR3 nucleotides: TGTGCTAGTGGTTTGGGGGTATACGAGCAGTACTTC. This chain uses TRBV12-5 with TRBJ2-7; D gene unclear. The CDR3 has 12 amino acids. Per germline, CDR1 LGHNT and CDR2 FRNRAP. V gave up 1 base and J gave up 4 bases, with 5 bases separating them.

The chain combines TRBV5-1 with TRBJ2-7; no clear D. This CDR3 is 11 amino acids long. Trimming pared 2 bases from V and 4 bases from J, leaving 4 bases between. Germline-derived CDR1 and CDR2 are SGHRS and YFSETQ. DNA of the CDR3: TGCGCCAGCAGCTTATATTACGAGCAGTACTTC. Translated, it gives CASSLYYEQYF.

V usage is TRBV9 and J usage is TRBJ2-2, with 9 bases that match TRBD2. In germline, CDR1 is SGDLS, CDR2 YYNGEE. This CDR3 has 15 residues. V lost 4 bases, J lost 7 bases, and 8 bases stayed unmatched. The CDR3 region is CASSFLAGTVGELFF. The DNA for the CDR3 is TGTGCCAGCAGCTTCCTAGCGGGGACCGTCGGGGAGCTGTTTTTT.

The chain recombines TRBV4-2 with TRBJ2-2, with a tentative D call TRBD1 (6 bases). The CDR3 is 15 amino acids. The germline CDR1 and CDR2 sequences are LGHNA and YNFKEQ. The V end lost 1 base, the J end lost 2 bases, and 8 bases lay between the germline ends. CDR3 coding DNA: TGTGCCAGCAGCCAAGCAGGGGAAAACACCGGGGAGCTGTTTTTT. Its translation is CASSQAGENTGELFF.

The rearrangement uses TRBV10-3 and TRBJ1-1, with D possibly being TRBD1 (6 bases). V was cut by 4 bases and J by 5 bases, with 14 bases left in between. There are 14 residues in the CDR3. Germline values: CDR1 ENHRY, CDR2 SYGVKD. The CDR3, as DNA: TGTGCCATCAGTGTAGGGGGGGCGGATACTGAAGCTTTCTTT. It codes for CAISVGGADTEAFF.